This T cell receptor (beta chain) was captured by sequencing in a study of T cells in Graves' hyperthyroidism and ophthalmopathy. TCR beta CDR3 regions were amplified from RNA transcripts. HTBI primers were the set used in a first-round RT-PCR of the TCR CDR3. TCRdb fed the multiplex PCR reads into MiXCR, producing one record per CDR3 protein. The sample has some 440,000 distinct CDR3 sequences, about 15% seen once. CDR1 and CDR2 from the germline V gene are LGHDT and YNNKEL (reference sequence). V lost 3 bases and J 4 bases, leaving 4 bases between the germline ends. CDR3 size: 12 residues. There are many counts of this clonotype.

The source is a woman aged 18-29 years with Graves' hyperthyroidism. The sequenced material came from blood. The rearrangement uses TRBV3-1 and TRBJ2-1; D is unresolved. CDR3 coding DNA: TGTGCCAGCAGCCATCTATACAATGAGCAGTTCTTC. This sequence encodes CASSHLYNEQFF.